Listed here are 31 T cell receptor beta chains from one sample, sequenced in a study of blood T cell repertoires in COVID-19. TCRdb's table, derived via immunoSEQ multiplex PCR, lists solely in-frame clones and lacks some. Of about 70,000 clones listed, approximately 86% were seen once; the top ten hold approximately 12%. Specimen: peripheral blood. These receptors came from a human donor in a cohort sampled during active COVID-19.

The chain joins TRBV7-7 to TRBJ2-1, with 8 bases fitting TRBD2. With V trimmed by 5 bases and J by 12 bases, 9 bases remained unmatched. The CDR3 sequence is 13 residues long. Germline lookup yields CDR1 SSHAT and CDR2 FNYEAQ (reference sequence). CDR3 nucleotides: TGTGCCAGCAGCCAGGACGGCGGGGGGCGGCAGTTCTTC. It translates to CASSQDGGGRQFF.

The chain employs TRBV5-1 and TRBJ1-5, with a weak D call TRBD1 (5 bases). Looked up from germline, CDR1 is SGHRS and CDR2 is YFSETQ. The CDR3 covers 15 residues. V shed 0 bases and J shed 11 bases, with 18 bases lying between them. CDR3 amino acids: CASSLDERGRGSQHF. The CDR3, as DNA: TGCGCCAGCAGCTTGGATGAAAGGGGTCGGGGGTCCCAGCATTTT.

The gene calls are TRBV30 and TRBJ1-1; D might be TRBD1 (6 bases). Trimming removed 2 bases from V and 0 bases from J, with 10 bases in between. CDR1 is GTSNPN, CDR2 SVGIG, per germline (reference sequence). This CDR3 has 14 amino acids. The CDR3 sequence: CAWSKTGLNTEAFF. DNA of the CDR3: TGTGCCTGGAGTAAAACAGGGCTGAACACTGAAGCTTTCTTT.

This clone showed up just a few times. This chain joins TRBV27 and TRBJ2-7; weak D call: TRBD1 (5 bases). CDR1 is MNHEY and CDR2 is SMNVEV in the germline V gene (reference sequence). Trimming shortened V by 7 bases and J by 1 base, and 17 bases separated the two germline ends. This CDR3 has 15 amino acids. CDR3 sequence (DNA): TGTGCCAGCAAAGTCAACCATGACAGTTCCTACGAGCAGTACTTC. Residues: CASKVNHDSSYEQYF.

The CDR3 DNA sequence: TGTGCCAGCAGTGAGGTCAGGGGCGGAAACACCATATATTTT. Translated: CASSEVRGGNTIYF. The chain employs TRBV2 and TRBJ1-3; D possibly corresponds to TRBD1 (6 bases). CDR1 and CDR2 (germline): SNHLY, FYNNEI. This CDR3 is 14 amino acids long. V lost 3 bases and J lost 4, with 10 bases in between.

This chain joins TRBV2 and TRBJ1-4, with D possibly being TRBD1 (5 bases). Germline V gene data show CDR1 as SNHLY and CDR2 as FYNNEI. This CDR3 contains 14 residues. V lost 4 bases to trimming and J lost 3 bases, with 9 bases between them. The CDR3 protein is CASSVQGSNEKLFF. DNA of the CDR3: TGTGCCAGCAGTGTGCAGGGATCTAATGAAAAACTGTTTTTT.

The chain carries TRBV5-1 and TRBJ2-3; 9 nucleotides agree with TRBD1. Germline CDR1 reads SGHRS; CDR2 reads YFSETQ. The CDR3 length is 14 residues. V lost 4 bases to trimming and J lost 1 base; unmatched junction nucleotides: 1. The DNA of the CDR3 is TGCGCCAGCAGCCGGGACAGGGGCACAGATACGCAGTATTTT. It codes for CASSRDRGTDTQYF.

CDR3 DNA: TGTGCCAGCAGCCAAGATGTCTGGCAGGGCATGACCGGGGAGCTGTTTTTT. Its translation is CASSQDVWQGMTGELFF. The chain is built from TRBV3-1 (or the pseudogene TRBV3-2) and TRBJ2-2; a weak D match, TRBD1 (5 bases). V lost 0 bases and J 5 bases, leaving 16 bases between the germline ends. The germline gives CDR1 LGHDT, CDR2 YNNKEL (reference sequence). This CDR3 comprises 17 residues.

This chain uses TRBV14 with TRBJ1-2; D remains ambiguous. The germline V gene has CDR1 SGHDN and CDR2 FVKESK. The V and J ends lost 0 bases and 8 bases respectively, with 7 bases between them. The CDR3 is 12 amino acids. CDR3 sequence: CASSQERRGYTF. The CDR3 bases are TGTGCCAGCAGCCAAGAGAGGCGCGGCTACACCTTC.

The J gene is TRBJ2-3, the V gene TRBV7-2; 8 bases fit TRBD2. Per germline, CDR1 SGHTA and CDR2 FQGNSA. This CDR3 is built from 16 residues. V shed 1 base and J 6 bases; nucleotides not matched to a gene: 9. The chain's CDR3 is CASSLVGLAGGDTQYF. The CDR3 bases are TGTGCCAGCAGCTTAGTAGGGCTAGCGGGCGGGGATACGCAGTATTTT.

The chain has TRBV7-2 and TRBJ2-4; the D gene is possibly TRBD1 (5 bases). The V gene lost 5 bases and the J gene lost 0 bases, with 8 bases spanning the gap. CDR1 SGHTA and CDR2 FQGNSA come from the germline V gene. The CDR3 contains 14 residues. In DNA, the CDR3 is TGTGCCAGCAGCCGCCAGGGAGCCAAAAACATTCAGTACTTC. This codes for CASSRQGAKNIQYF.

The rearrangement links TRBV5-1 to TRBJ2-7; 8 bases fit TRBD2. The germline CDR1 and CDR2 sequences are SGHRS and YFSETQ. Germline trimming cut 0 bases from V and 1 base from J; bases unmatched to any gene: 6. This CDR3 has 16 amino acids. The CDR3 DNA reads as TGCGCCAGCAGCTTGGCCGGGCGGGGGGCTTCCTACGAGCAGTACTTC. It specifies CASSLAGRGASYEQYF.

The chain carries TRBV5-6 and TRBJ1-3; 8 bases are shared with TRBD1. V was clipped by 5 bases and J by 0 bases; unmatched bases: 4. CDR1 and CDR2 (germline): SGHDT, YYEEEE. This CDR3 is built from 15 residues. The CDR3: CASSRDRLSGNTIYF. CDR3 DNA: TGTGCCAGCAGTCGGGACAGGCTCTCTGGAAACACCATATATTTT.

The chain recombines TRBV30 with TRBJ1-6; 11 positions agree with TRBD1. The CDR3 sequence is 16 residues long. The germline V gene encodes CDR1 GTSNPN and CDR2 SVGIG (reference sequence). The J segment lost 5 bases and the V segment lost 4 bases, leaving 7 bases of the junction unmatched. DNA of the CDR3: TGTGCCTGGAACCGGGACAGGGGGACTGATAATTCACCCCTCCACTTT. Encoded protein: CAWNRDRGTDNSPLHF.

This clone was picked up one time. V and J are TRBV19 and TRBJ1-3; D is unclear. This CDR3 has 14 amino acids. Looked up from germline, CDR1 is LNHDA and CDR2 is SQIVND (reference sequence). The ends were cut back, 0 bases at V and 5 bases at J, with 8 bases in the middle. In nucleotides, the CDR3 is TGTGCCAGTAGTATAGATTGGAGACGAAACACCATATATTTT. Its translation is CASSIDWRRNTIYF.

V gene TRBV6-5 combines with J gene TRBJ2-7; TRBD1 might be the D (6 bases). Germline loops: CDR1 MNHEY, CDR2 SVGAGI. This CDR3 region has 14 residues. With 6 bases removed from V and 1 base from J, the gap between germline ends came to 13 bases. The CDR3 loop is CASRADGTSYEQYF. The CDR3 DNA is TGTGCCAGCAGAGCCGATGGGACATCCTACGAGCAGTACTTC.

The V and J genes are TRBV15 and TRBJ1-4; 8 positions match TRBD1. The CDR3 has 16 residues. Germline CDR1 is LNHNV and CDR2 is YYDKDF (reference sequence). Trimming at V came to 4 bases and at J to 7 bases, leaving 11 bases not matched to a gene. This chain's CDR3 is CATSKILGQGVEKLFF. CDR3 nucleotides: TGTGCCACCAGCAAGATACTTGGACAGGGAGTTGAAAAACTGTTTTTT.

The CDR3 DNA reads as TGTGCCAGCAGCTTAGTCGGCGGGCAGGGGGCAAACACTGAAGCTTTCTTT. It codes for CASSLVGGQGANTEAFF. The chain recombines TRBV7-8 with TRBJ1-1; 8 bases match TRBD1. The CDR3 is made up of 17 amino acids. The V and J ends lost 1 base and 2 bases, in that order; junction bases with no gene match: 9. Germline CDR1 reads SGHVS; CDR2 reads FQNEAQ.

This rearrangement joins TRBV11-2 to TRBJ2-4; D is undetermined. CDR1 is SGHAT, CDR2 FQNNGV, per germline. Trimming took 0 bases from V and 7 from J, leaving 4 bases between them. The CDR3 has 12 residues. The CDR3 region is CASSLDMNIQYF. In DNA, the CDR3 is TGTGCCAGCAGCTTAGATATGAACATTCAGTACTTC.

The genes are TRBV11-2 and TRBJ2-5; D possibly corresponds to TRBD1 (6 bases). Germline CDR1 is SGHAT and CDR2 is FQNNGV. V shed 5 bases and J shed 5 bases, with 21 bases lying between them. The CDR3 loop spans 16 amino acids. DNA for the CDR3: TGTGCCAGCAGCGCTGGGACATACCCCCCAGGGGAGACCCAGTACTTC. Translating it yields CASSAGTYPPGETQYF. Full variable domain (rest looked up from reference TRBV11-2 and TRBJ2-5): EAGVAQSPRYKIIEKRQSVAFWCNPISGHATLYWYQQILGQGPKLLIQFQNNGVVDDSQLPKDRFSAERLKGVDSTLKIQPAKLEDSAVYLCASSAGTYPPGETQYFGPGTRLLVL.

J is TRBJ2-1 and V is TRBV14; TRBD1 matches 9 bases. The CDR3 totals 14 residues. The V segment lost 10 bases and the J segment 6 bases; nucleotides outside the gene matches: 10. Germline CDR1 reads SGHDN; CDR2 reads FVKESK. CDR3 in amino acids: CATRRDRVVNEQFF. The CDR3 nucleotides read TGTGCCACCAGAAGGGACAGGGTAGTCAATGAGCAGTTCTTC. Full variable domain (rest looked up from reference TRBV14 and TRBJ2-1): EAGVTQFPSHSVIEKGQTVTLRCDPISGHDNLYWYRRVMGKEIKFLLHFVKESKQDESGMPNNRFLAERTGGTYSTLKVQPAELEDSGVYFCATRRDRVVNEQFFGPGTRLTVL.

CDR3 sequence reads: CSVARGGEYEQYF. CDR3 bases: TGCAGCGTTGCACGAGGAGGGGAATACGAGCAGTACTTC. The chain uses TRBV29-1 and TRBJ2-7; D is perhaps TRBD2 (6 bases). V was clipped by 4 bases and J by 4 bases, with 14 bases between them. The V gene's germline CDR1 is SQVTM and CDR2 ANQGSEA. The CDR3 loop spans 13 amino acids.

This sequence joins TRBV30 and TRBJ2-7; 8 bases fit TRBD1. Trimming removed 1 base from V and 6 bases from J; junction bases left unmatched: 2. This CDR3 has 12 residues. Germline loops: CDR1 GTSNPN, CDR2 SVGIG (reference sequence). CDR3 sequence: CAWSDRGAEQYF. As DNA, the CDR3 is TGTGCCTGGAGTGACAGGGGGGCCGAGCAGTACTTC.

The CDR3 bases are TGTGCCAGCTCACCTCCGGGAGATAATTCACCCCTCCACTTT. Translation gives CASSPPGDNSPLHF. V and J are TRBV18 and TRBJ1-6; no firm D call. Per the germline V gene, CDR1 is KGHSH and CDR2 is LQKENI. Deletions cut 3 bases from V and 5 bases from J, with 8 bases between. The CDR3 extends over 14 amino acids.

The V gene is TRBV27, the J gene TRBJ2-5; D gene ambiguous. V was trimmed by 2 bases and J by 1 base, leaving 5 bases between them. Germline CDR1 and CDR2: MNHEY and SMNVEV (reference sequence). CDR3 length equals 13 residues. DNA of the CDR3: TGTGCCAGCAGTTTAACTCGCCAAGAGACCCAGTACTTC. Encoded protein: CASSLTRQETQYF.

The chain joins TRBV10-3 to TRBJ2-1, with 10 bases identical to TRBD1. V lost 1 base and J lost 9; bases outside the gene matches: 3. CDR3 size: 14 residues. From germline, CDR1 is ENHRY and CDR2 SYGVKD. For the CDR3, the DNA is TGTGCCATCAGTGAGTTATGGGACAGGGGTGAGCAGTTCTTC. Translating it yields CAISELWDRGEQFF.

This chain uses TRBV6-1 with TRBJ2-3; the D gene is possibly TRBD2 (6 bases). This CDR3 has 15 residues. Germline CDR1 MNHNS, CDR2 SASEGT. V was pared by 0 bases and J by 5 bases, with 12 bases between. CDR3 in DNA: TGTGCCAGCAGTGAAGCCAGCGGAGGGGAAGATACGCAGTATTTT. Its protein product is CASSEASGGEDTQYF.

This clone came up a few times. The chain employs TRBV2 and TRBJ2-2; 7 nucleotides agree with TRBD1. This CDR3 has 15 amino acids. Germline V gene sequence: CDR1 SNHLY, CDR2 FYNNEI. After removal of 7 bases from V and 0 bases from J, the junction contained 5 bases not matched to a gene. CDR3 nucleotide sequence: TGTGCCAGCACCAAGGACAGGTCGAACACCGGGGAGCTGTTTTTT. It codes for CASTKDRSNTGELFF.

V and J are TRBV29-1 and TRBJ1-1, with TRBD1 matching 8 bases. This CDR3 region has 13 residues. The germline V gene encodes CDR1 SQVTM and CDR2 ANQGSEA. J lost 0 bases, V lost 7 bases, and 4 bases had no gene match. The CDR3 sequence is CSARTGMNTEAFF. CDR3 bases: TGCAGCGCCCGGACAGGGATGAACACTGAAGCTTTCTTT.

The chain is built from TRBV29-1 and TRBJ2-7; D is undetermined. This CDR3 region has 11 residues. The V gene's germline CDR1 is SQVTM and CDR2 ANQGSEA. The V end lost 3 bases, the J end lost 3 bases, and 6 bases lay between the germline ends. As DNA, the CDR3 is TGCAGCGTTGAGGCGGACTACGAGCAGTACTTC. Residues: CSVEADYEQYF.

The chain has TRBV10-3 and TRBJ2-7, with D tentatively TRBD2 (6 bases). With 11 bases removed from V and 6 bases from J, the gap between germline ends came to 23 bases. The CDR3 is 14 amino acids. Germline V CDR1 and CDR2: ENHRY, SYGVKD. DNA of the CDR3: TGTGCCTCTGAGGCCGGAGGGCCCAGGAGCGAGCAGTACTTC. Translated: CASEAGGPRSEQYF.